Described below is a single T cell receptor beta chain sequence and its context. Its specificity is unknown. This PCR relied on a set of 60 Vbeta primers and 13 Jbeta primers. Produced via immunoSEQ multiplex PCR; TCRdb's table is partial and in-frame only. The sample has some 150,000 clones, roughly 80% seen once; the top ten hold 5.5% to 8.5%. This entry belongs to a study of cytomegalovirus exposure and HLA in healthy donors. General study points: The study labeled around 160 TCR beta chains cytomegalovirus-associated.

The CDR3 covers 15 residues. After removal of 4 bases from V and 3 bases from J, the junction contained 7 bases not matched to a gene. From germline, CDR1 is GTSNPN and CDR2 SVGIG (reference sequence). The chain is built from TRBV30 and TRBJ2-1, with TRBD1 matching over 9 bases. The sequenced sample was PBMCs. The source is a woman aged 45-60 years in good health and CMV-seropositive. Written as DNA, the CDR3 is TGTGCCTGGACCTCACCGGGACAGGGCTACAATGAGCAGTTCTTC. Translating gives CAWTSPGQGYNEQFF.